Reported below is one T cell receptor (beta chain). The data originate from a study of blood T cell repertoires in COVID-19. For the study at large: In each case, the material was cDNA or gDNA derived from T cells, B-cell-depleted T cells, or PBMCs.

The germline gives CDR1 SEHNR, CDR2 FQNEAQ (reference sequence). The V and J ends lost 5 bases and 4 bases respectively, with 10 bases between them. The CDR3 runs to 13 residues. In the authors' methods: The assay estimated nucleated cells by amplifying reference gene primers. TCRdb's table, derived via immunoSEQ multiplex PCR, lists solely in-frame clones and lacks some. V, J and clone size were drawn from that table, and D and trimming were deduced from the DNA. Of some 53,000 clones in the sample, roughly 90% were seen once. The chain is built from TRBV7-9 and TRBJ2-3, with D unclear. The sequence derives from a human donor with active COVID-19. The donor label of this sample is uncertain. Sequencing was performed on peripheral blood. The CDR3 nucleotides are TGTGCCAGCAGCAGTACCGGAGCAGATACGCAGTATTTT. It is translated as CASSSTGADTQYF.